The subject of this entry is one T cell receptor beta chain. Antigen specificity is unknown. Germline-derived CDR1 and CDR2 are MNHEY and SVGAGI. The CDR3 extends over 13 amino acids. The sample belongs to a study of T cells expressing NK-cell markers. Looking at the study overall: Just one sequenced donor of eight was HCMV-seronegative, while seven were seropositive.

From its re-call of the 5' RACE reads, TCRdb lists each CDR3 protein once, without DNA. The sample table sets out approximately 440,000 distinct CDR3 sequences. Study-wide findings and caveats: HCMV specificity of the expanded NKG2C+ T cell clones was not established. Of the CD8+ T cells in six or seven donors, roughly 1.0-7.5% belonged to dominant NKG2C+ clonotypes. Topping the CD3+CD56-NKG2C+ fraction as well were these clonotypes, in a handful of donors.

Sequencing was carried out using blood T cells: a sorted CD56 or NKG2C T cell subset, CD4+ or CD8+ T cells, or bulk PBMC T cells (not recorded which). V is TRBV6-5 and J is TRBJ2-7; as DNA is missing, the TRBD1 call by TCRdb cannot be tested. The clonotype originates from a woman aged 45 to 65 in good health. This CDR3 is CASRTGERYEQYF.